Shown below are 29 T cell receptor beta chains from a single sample sequenced in a study of graft-versus-host responses after intestinal transplantation. Only in-frame clones appear in the TCRdb table, and some are missing; sequencing was by immunoSEQ multiplex PCR. In the table there are tens of thousands of clones, approximately 84% of which are singletons. Antigen specificity for these receptors is unknown. The sample in question was unstimulated CD4+ T cells sorted from spleen or lymph node cells, obtained before transplant. These receptors originate from a human donor who was the organ donor for an intestinal transplant.

This clone was seen only a few times. The CDR3 region is CASSLRTSGYNEQFF. CDR3 sequence (DNA): TGCGCCAGCAGCTTGCGGACTAGCGGTTACAATGAGCAGTTCTTC. This chain connects TRBV5-1 to TRBJ2-1; TRBD2 matches at 10 bases. This CDR3 region has 15 residues. Trimming cost V 1 base and J 4 bases; bases outside gene matches: 2. Germline-derived CDR1 and CDR2 are SGHRS and YFSETQ.

Regarding this clone: One end of the junction fails to match germline, which may point to a read error. Other nucleotide sequences in the sample specify the same CDR3. The chain uses TRBV20-1 and TRBJ1-1; D ambiguous. The CDR3 is 11 residues long. In germline, CDR1 is DFQATT, CDR2 SNEGSKA (reference sequence). The CDR3 reads CSAPSNTEAFF. CDR3 in DNA: TGCAGTGCTCCCTCAAACACCGAAGCTTTCTTT.

V usage is TRBV7-6 and J usage is TRBJ2-5; D gene ambiguous. V was shortened by 4 bases and J by 4 bases, with 7 bases between the two germline ends. This CDR3 has 12 amino acids. The germline V gene encodes CDR1 SGHVS and CDR2 FNYEAQ. The CDR3 here is CASSSRGETQYF. CDR3 in DNA: TGTGCCAGCAGCTCCCGCGGAGAGACCCAGTACTTC.

This chain joins TRBV9 and TRBJ2-3; perhaps TRBD1 as D (7 bases). The CDR3 is 16 residues long. Trimming left V 0 bases short and J 1 base short, with 12 bases between. From germline, CDR1 is SGDLS and CDR2 YYNGEE. The CDR3 loop is CASSVDRGGGTDTQYF. CDR3 bases: TGTGCCAGCAGCGTAGACAGGGGAGGAGGCACAGATACGCAGTATTTT. The complete variable domain, with remaining parts taken from reference TRBV9 and TRBJ2-3, reads DSGVTQTPKHLITATGQRVTLRCSPRSGDLSVYWYQQSLDQGLQFLIQYYNGEERAKGNILERFSAQQFPDLHSELNLSSLELGDSALYFCASSVDRGGGTDTQYFGPGTRLTVL.

J is TRBJ1-6 and V is TRBV21-1; TRBD1, the table's D call, lacks a check against the DNA. TRBV21-1 is designated a pseudogene. The CDR3 contains 15 residues. For the CDR3, the DNA is TGTGCCAGCAGCACCGGACAGGGGGAAGGATCACCCCTCCACTTT. Translation: CASSTGQGEGSPLHF.

The rearrangement links TRBV5-1 to TRBJ2-1, with a tentative D call TRBD2 (7 bases). CDR1 and CDR2 from the germline V gene are SGHRS and YFSETQ. Trimming took 1 base from V and 2 from J, leaving 10 bases between them. This CDR3 is 15 amino acids long. CDR3 sequence (DNA): TGCGCCAGCAGCTTGCCGGGGGGCGCCTACAATGAGCAGTTCTTC. Translation gives CASSLPGGAYNEQFF. Based on the CDR3 plus reference TRBV5-1 and TRBJ2-1, the full variable domain is KAGVTQTPRYLIKTRGQQVTLSCSPISGHRSVSWYQQTPGQGLQFLFEYFSETQRNKGNFPGRFSGRQFSNSRSEMNVSTLELGDSALYLCASSLPGGAYNEQFFGPGTRLTVL.

The chain carries TRBV5-6 and TRBJ1-2; D perhaps matches TRBD1 (5 bases). Trimming removed 1 base from V and 3 bases from J, with 7 bases in between. CDR1 and CDR2 from the germline V gene are SGHDT and YYEEEE. There are 13 residues in the CDR3. The CDR3 DNA reads TGTGCCAGCAGCTTGTGGGGCTACTATGGCTACACCTTC. Protein: CASSLWGYYGYTF.

This chain joins TRBV4-1 and TRBJ1-1, with no clear D. Germline values: CDR1 MGHRA, CDR2 YSYEKL. There are 14 residues in the CDR3. Trimming left V 1 base short and J 3 bases short, with 9 bases between. CDR3 in amino acids: CASSQGGWDTEAFF. For the CDR3, the DNA is TGCGCCAGCAGCCAAGGAGGCTGGGACACTGAAGCTTTCTTT.

The CDR3 sequence: CASSIVGQGVGDEQFF. CDR3 in DNA: TGTGCCAGTAGTATAGTCGGACAGGGGGTTGGAGATGAGCAGTTCTTC. The gene calls are TRBV19 and TRBJ2-1, with 10 bases identical to TRBD1. Losses at the gene ends were 1 base for V and 8 bases for J; bases not matched to a gene: 8. This CDR3 is built from 16 residues. Germline CDR1 LNHDA, CDR2 SQIVND (reference sequence).

The rearrangement uses TRBV10-3 and TRBJ2-3; no clear D gene. The CDR3 is 11 amino acids. Germline CDR1 reads ENHRY; CDR2 reads SYGVKD. The germline V and J ends were trimmed by 0 bases and 5 bases, with 0 bases remaining between them. CDR3 DNA: TGTGCCATCAGTGAGTCAGATACGCAGTATTTT. Translating gives CAISESDTQYF.

This clone showed up just once. The chain joins TRBV19 to TRBJ1-1; TRBD1 aligns across 10 bases. The length of the CDR3 is 13 residues. V was clipped by 8 bases and J by 4 bases; unmatched bases: 4. From germline, CDR1 is LNHDA and CDR2 SQIVND (reference sequence). The CDR3 is CASLTGGLTEAFF. Written as DNA, the CDR3 is TGTGCCAGTCTGACAGGGGGCCTCACTGAAGCTTTCTTT.

Details on this clone: The junction shows a germline mismatch at one end, possibly a read error. The genes are TRBV5-8 and TRBJ1-2, with D uncertain. The germline V gene has CDR1 SGHTS and CDR2 YDEGEE. The CDR3 has 15 amino acids. CDR3 residues: CASTLRLMDYYGYTF. The CDR3 nucleotides read TGTGCCAGCACCTTGAGGTTGATGGACTACTATGGCTACACCTTC.

The chain carries TRBV6-5 and TRBJ1-5; D is ambiguous. The germline V gene encodes CDR1 MNHEY and CDR2 SVGAGI. With 0 bases removed from V and 4 bases from J, the gap between germline ends came to 10 bases. This CDR3 spans 15 amino acids. The CDR3 region has the DNA TGTGCCAGCAGTTACTCGAGGGAAGGGAATCAGCCCCAGCATTTT. It translates to CASSYSREGNQPQHF.

This chain connects TRBV28 to TRBJ1-5; 8 bases map to TRBD1. Trimming at V came to 5 bases and at J to 3 bases, leaving 3 bases not matched to a gene. From germline, CDR1 is MDHEN and CDR2 SYDVKM. The CDR3 consists of 14 residues. CDR3 amino acids: CASSVTGDNQPQHF. The CDR3 nucleotides read TGTGCCAGCAGTGTGACAGGGGACAATCAGCCCCAGCATTTT. Drawing the rest from reference TRBV28 and TRBJ1-5, the complete variable domain is DVKVTQSSRYLVKRTGEKVFLECVQDMDHENMFWYRQDPGLGLRLIYFSYDVKMKEKGDIPEGYSVSREKKERFSLILESASTNQTSMYLCASSVTGDNQPQHFGDGTRLSIL.

The rearrangement uses TRBV5-1 and TRBJ1-1, with D possibly being TRBD1 (6 bases). The CDR3 sequence is 13 residues long. Germline lookup yields CDR1 SGHRS and CDR2 YFSETQ. Trimming took 0 bases from V and 9 from J, leaving 12 bases between them. CDR3 in amino acids: CASSLEGEGKAFF. The CDR3 bases are TGCGCCAGCAGCTTGGAGGGGGAGGGTAAAGCTTTCTTT.

The V call is TRBV6-5, the J call TRBJ2-3; TRBD2 agrees at 12 bases. Trimming removed 5 bases from V and 7 bases from J; junction bases left unmatched: 7. Germline assignment: CDR1 MNHEY and CDR2 SVGAGI. The CDR3 covers 15 residues. CDR3 coding DNA: TGTGCCAGCAGTACCGGACTAGCGGGACGGAATACGCAGTATTTT. Encoded protein: CASSTGLAGRNTQYF.

This clone was observed once. V usage is TRBV25-1 and J usage is TRBJ1-2; D is unclear. Trimming removed 3 bases at V and 5 bases at J, with 7 bases between. Germline assignment: CDR1 MGHDK and CDR2 SYGVNS. The CDR3 length is 12 residues. The CDR3 loop reads CASSDLGYGYTF. In DNA form, the CDR3 reads TGTGCCAGCAGTGACCTTGGGTATGGCTACACCTTC.

This clone was seen just once. This chain connects TRBV5-1 to TRBJ2-1; D is ambiguous. Germline-derived CDR1 and CDR2 are SGHRS and YFSETQ. The CDR3 totals 12 residues. Trimming stripped 0 bases from V and 5 bases from J, with 3 bases between. The CDR3: CASSLVDNEQFF. The CDR3 DNA follows: TGCGCCAGCAGCTTGGTGGACAATGAGCAGTTCTTC.

The rearrangement uses TRBV6-1 and TRBJ2-1; 7 positions match TRBD1. This CDR3 is 15 amino acids long. V shed 6 bases, J shed 2 bases, and the junction held 7 bases outside the gene matches. Germline V CDR1 and CDR2: MNHNS, SASEGT. This chain's CDR3 is CASRLQGSTYNEQFF. CDR3 DNA sequence: TGTGCCAGCAGACTACAGGGGTCAACCTACAATGAGCAGTTCTTC.

The V and J genes are TRBV6-5 and TRBJ2-2; 7 bases fit TRBD2. With 5 bases clipped from V and 0 bases from J, the junction kept 3 bases outside the gene matches. Germline V gives CDR1 MNHEY, CDR2 SVGAGI. CDR3 length equals 15 residues. The CDR3 DNA follows: TGTGCCAGCAGTACGAGCGGGGCGAACACCGGGGAGCTGTTTTTT. It yields the protein CASSTSGANTGELFF.

The chain joins TRBV30 to TRBJ1-5; D may be TRBD1 (6 bases). The CDR3 totals 14 residues. Trimming pared 4 bases from V and 2 bases from J, leaving 12 bases between. Germline V gene data show CDR1 as GTSNPN and CDR2 as SVGIG (reference sequence). In DNA, the CDR3 is TGTGCCTGGACCCGCCCAGGGGGCAATCAGCCCCAGCATTTT. Encoded protein: CAWTRPGGNQPQHF.

This chain links TRBV6-6 with TRBJ1-1; 7 bases match TRBD1. Germline V gives CDR1 MNHNY, CDR2 SVGAGI (reference sequence). The junction had 8 bases not matched to a gene; V was cut back by 5 bases and J by 5 bases. The CDR3 is made up of 14 amino acids. The CDR3 loop reads CASSRTGAQTEAFF. Here the CDR3 DNA reads TGTGCCAGCAGTCGCACAGGGGCGCAAACTGAAGCTTTCTTT.

The chain has TRBV30 and TRBJ2-1; 7 nucleotides agree with TRBD2. The J segment lost 8 bases and the V segment lost 0 bases, leaving 10 bases of the junction unmatched. Germline V gene lookup returns CDR1 GTSNPN and CDR2 SVGIG (reference sequence). The CDR3 has 15 residues. The CDR3, as DNA: TGTGCCTGGAGTGTATTCCAGCGGGGTCTTGATGAGCAGTTCTTC. Its protein product is CAWSVFQRGLDEQFF.

This chain links TRBV5-6 with TRBJ2-7; maybe TRBD2 (5 bases). The CDR3 contains 13 residues. V was pared by 0 bases and J by 3 bases, with 7 bases between. Germline V lookup: CDR1 SGHDT, CDR2 YYEEEE. The CDR3, as DNA: TGTGCCAGCAGCTTGGGGGGAGTCTACGAGCAGTACTTC. Translation: CASSLGGVYEQYF.

V and J are TRBV5-1 and TRBJ1-4; TRBD1 matches 11 bases. Germline assignment: CDR1 SGHRS and CDR2 YFSETQ. The CDR3 contains 14 residues. Germline trimming cut 0 bases from V and 8 bases from J; bases unmatched to any gene: 0. CDR3 coding DNA: TGCGCCAGCAGCTTGGGGACAGGGGGCGAAAAACTGTTTTTT. The encoded protein is CASSLGTGGEKLFF.

This chain uses TRBV5-1 with TRBJ1-2; TRBD1 aligns across 7 bases. CDR3 size: 15 residues. Trimming at V came to 0 bases and at J to 5 bases, leaving 7 bases not matched to a gene. Germline values: CDR1 SGHRS, CDR2 YFSETQ. This CDR3 is CASSLEEGARYGYTF. DNA for the CDR3: TGCGCCAGCAGCTTGGAGGAGGGGGCGCGGTATGGCTACACCTTC.

The V gene is TRBV7-7, the J gene TRBJ2-1, with D tentatively TRBD2 (5 bases). The CDR3 extends over 14 amino acids. V was trimmed by 5 bases and J by 10 bases, leaving 18 bases between them. Germline lookup yields CDR1 SSHAT and CDR2 FNYEAQ (reference sequence). The CDR3 DNA follows: TGTGCCAGCAGCCCCCGACTACAATCCCGGGAGCAGTTCTTC. It translates to CASSPRLQSREQFF.

In regard to this clone: The sample contains more than one DNA sequence encoding this CDR3. The J gene is TRBJ1-1, the V gene TRBV19; 7 nucleotides agree with TRBD1. Germline V gives CDR1 LNHDA, CDR2 SQIVND (reference sequence). V was clipped by 4 bases and J by 0 bases; unmatched bases: 2. CDR3 length: 14 amino acids. The CDR3 sequence is CASSTTGVNTEAFF. The CDR3 bases are TGTGCCAGTAGTACCACAGGGGTGAACACTGAAGCTTTCTTT.

J is TRBJ2-3 and V is TRBV12-5; 7 bases are a match to TRBD2. The J segment lost 4 bases and the V segment lost 0 bases, leaving 10 bases of the junction unmatched. Germline V lookup: CDR1 LGHNT, CDR2 FRNRAP. The CDR3 covers 17 residues. The CDR3 nucleotides are TGTGCTAGTGGTTTGGTTTCGTTGGGGGGGTGGTCAGATACGCAGTATTTT. It translates to CASGLVSLGGWSDTQYF.